Below are 17 T cell receptor beta chains sequenced from a single sample in a study of CD8+CD57+ T cells in acquired aplastic anemia. CDR3 and TCR beta VDJ profiling relied on a genomic DNA template. TCRdb called the reads again in MiXCR, with one record for every CDR3 protein. The sample holds about 190,000 distinct CDR3 sequences, approximately 50% seen once. Sequenced material: sorted CD4+, CD8+, or CD8+CD57+ T cells (not recorded which) from PBMCs. Source of these receptors: a human donor in good health, serving as a control.

The V call is TRBV20-1, the J call TRBJ2-5; 11 bases fit TRBD2. The CDR3 is made up of 13 amino acids. Germline V gene lookup returns CDR1 DFQATT and CDR2 SNEGSKA (reference sequence). After removal of 6 bases from V and 5 bases from J, the junction contained 5 bases not matched to a gene. CDR3 sequence: CSARSSGGETQYF. In nucleotides, the CDR3 is TGCAGTGCAAGGTCTAGCGGGGGGGAGACCCAGTACTTC.

The J gene is TRBJ2-7, the V gene TRBV6-5; D ambiguous. Germline loops: CDR1 MNHEY, CDR2 SVGAGI. Deletions cut 4 bases from V and 5 bases from J, with 9 bases between. The CDR3 extends over 12 amino acids. The CDR3 sequence: CASSSTTHEQYF. The CDR3 DNA reads as TGTGCCAGCAGTTCGACAACCCACGAGCAGTACTTC.

This clonotype was seen many times. CDR3 bases: TGTGCCAGCAGCTTAGGAGAGGGCAGCTACAATGAGCAGTTCTTC. Amino acids: CASSLGEGSYNEQFF. The chain recombines TRBV7-2 with TRBJ2-1; tentative D call: TRBD2 (5 bases). Per germline, CDR1 SGHTA and CDR2 FQGNSA. Trimming left V 1 base short and J 3 bases short, with 10 bases between. The CDR3 is made up of 15 amino acids.

Many counts were recorded for this clonotype. The chain is built from TRBV29-1 and TRBJ2-5, with D possibly being TRBD2 (6 bases). The CDR3 totals 14 residues. Germline loops: CDR1 SQVTM, CDR2 ANQGSEA. V shed 1 base and J shed 4 bases, with 13 bases lying between them. CDR3 bases: TGCAGCGTTGAAGTGTTCGGGGGAAGAGAGACCCAGTACTTC. This encodes CSVEVFGGRETQYF.

V is TRBV20-1 and J is TRBJ2-7, with a tentative D call TRBD1 (6 bases). Germline CDR1 DFQATT, CDR2 SNEGSKA (reference sequence). V lost 1 base to trimming and J lost 3 bases, with 13 bases between them. This CDR3 has 14 residues. The CDR3 DNA sequence: TGCAGTGCTAGAGTACTCCAGGGGAACTACGAGCAGTACTTC. It codes for CSARVLQGNYEQYF.

This clonotype came up many times. CDR3 in DNA: TGCAGTGCCCTTTCCGGGACATACGGAAGCAATGAGCAGTTCTTC. Amino acids: CSALSGTYGSNEQFF. The chain employs TRBV20-1 and TRBJ2-1; a possible D gene is TRBD1 (6 bases). V lost 6 bases to trimming and J lost 6 bases, with 21 bases between them. The CDR3 extends over 15 amino acids. Germline loops: CDR1 DFQATT, CDR2 SNEGSKA (reference sequence).

This clonotype is a singleton in its sample. The chain is built from TRBV2 and TRBJ2-7, with 8 bases lining up with TRBD1. The CDR3 has 15 residues. Germline V gives CDR1 SNHLY, CDR2 FYNNEI. V shed 5 bases and J 2 bases; nucleotides not matched to a gene: 8. The CDR3 coding sequence is TGTGCCAGCAGTAAGGGACAGGTATTCCCCTACGAGCAGTACTTC. Translating gives CASSKGQVFPYEQYF.

This chain joins TRBV28 and TRBJ2-2, with D perhaps matching TRBD1 (7 bases). V dropped 5 bases and J dropped 1 base, with 20 bases sitting between them. There are 18 residues in the CDR3. In germline, CDR1 is MDHEN, CDR2 SYDVKM. CDR3 sequence (DNA): TGTGCCAGCAGTCCCCAGTTTGGGCAGGGGGGGAACACCGGGGAGCTGTTTTTT. Its translation: CASSPQFGQGGNTGELFF.

This clonotype came up many times. The J gene is TRBJ2-5, the V gene TRBV2; tentatively, D is TRBD2 (6 bases). Per germline, CDR1 SNHLY and CDR2 FYNNEI. CDR3 size: 13 residues. Trimming cost V 4 bases and J 5 bases, with 11 bases left between them. The CDR3 DNA sequence: TGTGCCAGCAGTGTGGGGGGTGTGGAGACCCAGTACTTC. Encoded protein: CASSVGGVETQYF.

The chain couples TRBV7-8 to TRBJ1-2; D may be TRBD1 (5 bases). V shed 1 base and J shed 2 bases, with 8 bases lying between them. The CDR3 runs to 14 residues. The germline CDR1 and CDR2 sequences are SGHVS and FQNEAQ. The chain's CDR3 is CASSLVAGNYGYTF. The CDR3 DNA sequence: TGTGCCAGCAGCTTAGTTGCAGGGAACTATGGCTACACCTTC.

In its sample, this clonotype was seen many times. The chain combines TRBV6-5 with TRBJ2-7; 13 positions agree with TRBD2. This CDR3 contains 16 residues. Germline CDR1 and CDR2: MNHEY and SVGAGI. The V gene end was trimmed by 0 bases and the J gene end by 3 bases; junction bases not matched to a gene: 2. The CDR3 reads CASSYSGTSGDYEQYF. In DNA form, the CDR3 reads TGTGCCAGCAGTTACTCGGGGACTAGCGGGGACTACGAGCAGTACTTC.

V gene TRBV29-1 combines with J gene TRBJ2-7; tentatively, D is TRBD1 (6 bases). CDR1 is SQVTM, CDR2 ANQGSEA, per germline. Trimming removed 8 bases from V and 2 bases from J, with 16 bases in between. The CDR3 runs 13 residues. The CDR3 region is CSLAGDPTYEQYF. The CDR3 DNA reads TGCAGCTTAGCAGGGGATCCTACCTACGAGCAGTACTTC.

The table lists this clonotype with a count of one. This chain connects TRBV19 to TRBJ2-3; 12 positions agree with TRBD2. Germline assignment: CDR1 LNHDA and CDR2 SQIVND (reference sequence). J lost 3 bases, V lost 5 bases, and 9 bases had no gene match. This CDR3 region has 17 residues. CDR3 in DNA: TGTGCCAGTAGTGCCGCTAGCGGGGGGGCAAGAACAGATACGCAGTATTTT. This sequence encodes CASSAASGGARTDTQYF.

The chain employs TRBV5-1 and TRBJ2-2; weak D call: TRBD1 (5 bases). The assigned J gene may be wrong: the sequence end matches TRBJ1-1 better. The CDR3 spans 14 residues. Germline CDR1 is SGHRS and CDR2 is YFSETQ. The CDR3: CASSLGREGTEAFF. The CDR3 DNA reads as TGCGCCAGCAGCTTGGGCAGGGAGGGCACTGAAGCTTTCTTT.

This clonotype occurred a few times. The V gene is TRBV5-1, the J gene TRBJ1-3; TRBD1 is a possible D gene (6 bases). Germline lookup yields CDR1 SGHRS and CDR2 YFSETQ. The CDR3 is 15 amino acids. V was shortened by 1 base and J by 4 bases, with 12 bases between the two germline ends. Written as DNA, the CDR3 is TGCGCCAGCAGCTTGACAGGGTTTATAGGAAACACCATATATTTT. Its translation is CASSLTGFIGNTIYF.

The V and J genes are TRBV2 and TRBJ2-5; 16 positions agree with TRBD2. CDR3 size: 17 residues. Germline CDR1 is SNHLY and CDR2 is FYNNEI. CDR3 DNA: TGTGTCGCAGAAGATCCGGGACTAGCGGGGGGGCTAGAGACCCAGTACTTC. Translated, it gives CVAEDPGLAGGLETQYF. Full variable domain (remainder filled in from reference TRBV2 and TRBJ2-5): EPEVTQTPSHQVTQMGQEVILRCVPISNHLYFYWYRQILGQKVEFLVSFYNNEISEKSEIFDDQFSVERPDGSNFTLKIRSTKLEDSAMYFCVAEDPGLAGGLETQYFGPGTRLLVL.

This clonotype has at least ten counts. The chain combines TRBV20-1 with TRBJ1-5, with D uncertain. This CDR3 region has 15 residues. In germline, CDR1 is DFQATT, CDR2 SNEGSKA (reference sequence). V was trimmed by 3 bases and J by 4 bases, leaving 16 bases between them. DNA of the CDR3: TGCAGTGCTAGCTTGGGAATTTGGGTAAATCAGCCCCAGCATTTT. Its translation: CSASLGIWVNQPQHF.